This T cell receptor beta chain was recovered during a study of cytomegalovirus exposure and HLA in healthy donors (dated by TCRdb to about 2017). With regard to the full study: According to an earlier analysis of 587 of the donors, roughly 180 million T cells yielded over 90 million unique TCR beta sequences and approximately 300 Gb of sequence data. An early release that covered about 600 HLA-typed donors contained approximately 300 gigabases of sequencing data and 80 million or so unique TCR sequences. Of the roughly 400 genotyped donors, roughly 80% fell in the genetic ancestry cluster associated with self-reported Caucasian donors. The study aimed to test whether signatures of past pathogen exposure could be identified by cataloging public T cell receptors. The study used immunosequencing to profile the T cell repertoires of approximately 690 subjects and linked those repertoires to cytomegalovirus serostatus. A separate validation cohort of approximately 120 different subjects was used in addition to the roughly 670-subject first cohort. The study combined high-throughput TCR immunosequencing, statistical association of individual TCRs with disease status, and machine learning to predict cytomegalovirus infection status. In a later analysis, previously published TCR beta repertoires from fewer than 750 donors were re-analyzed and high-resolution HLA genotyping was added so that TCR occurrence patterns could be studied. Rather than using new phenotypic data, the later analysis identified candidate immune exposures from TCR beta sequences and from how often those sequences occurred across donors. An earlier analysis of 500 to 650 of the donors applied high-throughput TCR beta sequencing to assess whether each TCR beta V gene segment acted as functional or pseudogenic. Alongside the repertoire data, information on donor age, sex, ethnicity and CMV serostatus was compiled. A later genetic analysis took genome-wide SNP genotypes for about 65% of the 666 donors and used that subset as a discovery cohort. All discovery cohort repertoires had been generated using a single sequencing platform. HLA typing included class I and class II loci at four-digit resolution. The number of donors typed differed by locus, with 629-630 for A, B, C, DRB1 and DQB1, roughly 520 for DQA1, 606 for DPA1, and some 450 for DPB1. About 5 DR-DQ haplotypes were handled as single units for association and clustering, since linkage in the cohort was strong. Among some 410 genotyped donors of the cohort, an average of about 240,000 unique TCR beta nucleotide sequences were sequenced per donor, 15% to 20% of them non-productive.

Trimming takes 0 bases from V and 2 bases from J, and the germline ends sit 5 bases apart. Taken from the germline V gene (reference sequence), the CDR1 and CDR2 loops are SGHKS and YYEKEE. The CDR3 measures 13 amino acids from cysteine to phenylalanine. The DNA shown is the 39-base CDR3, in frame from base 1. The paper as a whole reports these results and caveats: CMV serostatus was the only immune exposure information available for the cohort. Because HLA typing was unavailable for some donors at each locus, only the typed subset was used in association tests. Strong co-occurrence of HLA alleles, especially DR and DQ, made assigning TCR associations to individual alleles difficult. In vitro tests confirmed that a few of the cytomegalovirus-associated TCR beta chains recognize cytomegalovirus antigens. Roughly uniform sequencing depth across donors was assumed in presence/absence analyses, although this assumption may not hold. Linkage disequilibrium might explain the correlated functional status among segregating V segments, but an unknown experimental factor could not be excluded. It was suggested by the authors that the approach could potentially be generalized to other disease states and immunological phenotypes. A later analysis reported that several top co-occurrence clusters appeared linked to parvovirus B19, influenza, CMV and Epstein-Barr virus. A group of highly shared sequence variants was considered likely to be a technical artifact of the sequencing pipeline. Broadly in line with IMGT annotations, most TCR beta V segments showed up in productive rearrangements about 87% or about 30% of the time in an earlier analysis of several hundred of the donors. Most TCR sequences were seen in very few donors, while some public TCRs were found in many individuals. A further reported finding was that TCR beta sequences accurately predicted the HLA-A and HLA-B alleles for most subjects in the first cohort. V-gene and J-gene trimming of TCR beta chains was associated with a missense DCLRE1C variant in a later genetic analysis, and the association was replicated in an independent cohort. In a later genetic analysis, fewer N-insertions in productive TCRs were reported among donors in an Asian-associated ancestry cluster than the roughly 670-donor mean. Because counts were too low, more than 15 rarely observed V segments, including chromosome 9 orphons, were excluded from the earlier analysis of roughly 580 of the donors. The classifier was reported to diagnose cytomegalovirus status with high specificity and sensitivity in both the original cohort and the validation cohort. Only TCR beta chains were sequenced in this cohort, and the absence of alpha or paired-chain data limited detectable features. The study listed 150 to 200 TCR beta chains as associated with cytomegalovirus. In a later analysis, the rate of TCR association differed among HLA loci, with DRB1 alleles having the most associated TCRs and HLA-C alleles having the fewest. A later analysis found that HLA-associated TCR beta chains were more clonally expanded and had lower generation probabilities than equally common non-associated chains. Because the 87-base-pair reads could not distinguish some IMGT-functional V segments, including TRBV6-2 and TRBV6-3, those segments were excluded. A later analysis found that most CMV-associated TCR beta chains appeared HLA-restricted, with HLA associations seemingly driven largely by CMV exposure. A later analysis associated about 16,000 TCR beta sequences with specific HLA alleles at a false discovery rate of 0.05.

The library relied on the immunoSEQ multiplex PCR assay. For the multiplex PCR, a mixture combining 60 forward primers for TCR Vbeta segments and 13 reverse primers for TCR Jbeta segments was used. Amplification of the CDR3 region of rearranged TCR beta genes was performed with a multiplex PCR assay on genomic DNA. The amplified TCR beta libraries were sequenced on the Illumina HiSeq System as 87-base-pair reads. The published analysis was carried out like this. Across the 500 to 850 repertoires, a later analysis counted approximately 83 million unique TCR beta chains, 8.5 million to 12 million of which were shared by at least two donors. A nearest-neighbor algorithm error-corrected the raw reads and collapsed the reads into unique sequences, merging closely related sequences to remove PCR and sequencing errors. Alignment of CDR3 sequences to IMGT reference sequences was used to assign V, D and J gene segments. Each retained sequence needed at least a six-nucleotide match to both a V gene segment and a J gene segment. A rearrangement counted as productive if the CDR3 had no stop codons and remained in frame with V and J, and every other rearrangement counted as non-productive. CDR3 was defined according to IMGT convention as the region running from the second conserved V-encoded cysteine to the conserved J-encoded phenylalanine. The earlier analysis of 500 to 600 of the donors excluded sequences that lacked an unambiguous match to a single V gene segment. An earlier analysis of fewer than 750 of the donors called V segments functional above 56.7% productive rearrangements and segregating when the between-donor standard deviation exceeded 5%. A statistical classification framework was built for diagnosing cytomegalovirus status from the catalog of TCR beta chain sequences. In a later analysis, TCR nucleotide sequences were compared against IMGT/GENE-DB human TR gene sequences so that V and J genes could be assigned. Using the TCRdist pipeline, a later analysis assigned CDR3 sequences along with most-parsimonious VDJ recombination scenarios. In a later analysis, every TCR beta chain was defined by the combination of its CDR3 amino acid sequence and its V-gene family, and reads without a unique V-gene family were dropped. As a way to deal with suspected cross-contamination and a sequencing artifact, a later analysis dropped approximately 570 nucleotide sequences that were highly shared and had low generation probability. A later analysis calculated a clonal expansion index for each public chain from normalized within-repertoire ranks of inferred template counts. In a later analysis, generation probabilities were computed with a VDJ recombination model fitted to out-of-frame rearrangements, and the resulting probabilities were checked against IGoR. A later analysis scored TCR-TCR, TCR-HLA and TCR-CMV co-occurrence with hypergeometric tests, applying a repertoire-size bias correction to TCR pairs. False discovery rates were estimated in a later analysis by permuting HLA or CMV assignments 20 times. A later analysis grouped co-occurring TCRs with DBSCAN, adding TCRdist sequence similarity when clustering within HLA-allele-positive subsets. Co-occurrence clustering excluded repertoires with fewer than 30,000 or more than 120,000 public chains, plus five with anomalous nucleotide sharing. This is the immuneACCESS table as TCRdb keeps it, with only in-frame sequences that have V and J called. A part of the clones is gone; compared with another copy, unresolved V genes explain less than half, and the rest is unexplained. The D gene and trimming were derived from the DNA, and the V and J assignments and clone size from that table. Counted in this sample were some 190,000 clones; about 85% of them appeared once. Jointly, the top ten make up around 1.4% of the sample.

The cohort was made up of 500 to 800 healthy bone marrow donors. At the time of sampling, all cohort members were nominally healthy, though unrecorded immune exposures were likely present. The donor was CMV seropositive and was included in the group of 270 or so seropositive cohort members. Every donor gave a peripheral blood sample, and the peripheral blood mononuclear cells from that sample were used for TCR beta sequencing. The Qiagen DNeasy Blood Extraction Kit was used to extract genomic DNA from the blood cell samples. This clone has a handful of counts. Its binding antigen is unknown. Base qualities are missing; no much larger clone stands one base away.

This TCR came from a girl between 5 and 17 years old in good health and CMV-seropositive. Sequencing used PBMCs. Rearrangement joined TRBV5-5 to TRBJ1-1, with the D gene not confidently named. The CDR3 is CASSLVLNTEAFF. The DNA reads TGTGCCAGCAGCTTGGTCCTTAACACTGAAGCTTTCTTT.